The 10 T cell receptor beta chains below were found in one sample sequenced in a study of OX40 agonist ivuxolimab in advanced cancers. The repertoire was sequenced with immunoSEQ multiplex PCR; TCRdb's copy has only in-frame clones and lacks some. Of approximately 60,000 clones listed, 77% are singletons. The specimen comprised CD4+ or CD8+ T cells sorted from blood, sampled in a trial of the OX40 agonist ivuxolimab. The origin of the receptors is an adult with an advanced solid tumor such as melanoma, head and neck, liver or kidney cancer.

The chain is built from TRBV2 and TRBJ2-1, with 7 bases aligning to TRBD2. Trimming removed 4 bases from V and 5 bases from J; junction bases left unmatched: 11. This CDR3 has 16 amino acids. CDR1 SNHLY and CDR2 FYNNEI come from the germline V gene. The CDR3 DNA follows: TGTGCCAGCAGTGGCCTAGTAAAGGGACTACACAATGAGCAGTTCTTC. This translates into CASSGLVKGLHNEQFF.

There are a few counts of this clone. The chain's CDR3 is CSVDRHEAFF. DNA of the CDR3: TGCAGCGTTGACAGGCATGAAGCTTTCTTT. V gene TRBV29-1 combines with J gene TRBJ1-1; D remains unclear. V lost 3 bases and J 7 bases, leaving 6 bases between the germline ends. Germline-derived CDR1 and CDR2 are SQVTM and ANQGSEA. The CDR3 extends over 10 amino acids.

This clone was observed a single time. The chain has TRBV5-1 and TRBJ2-5, with 9 bases aligning to TRBD1. The CDR3 has 15 amino acids. Germline values: CDR1 SGHRS, CDR2 YFSETQ. V lost 7 bases, J lost 5 bases, and 12 bases stayed unmatched. In DNA, the CDR3 is TGCGCCAGCGGCAAAGGGGGACAGGGAGGGGAGACCCAGTACTTC. The encoded protein is CASGKGGQGGETQYF.

The chain carries TRBV5-5 and TRBJ2-7, with 10 bases identical to TRBD1. Germline V gives CDR1 SGHKS, CDR2 YYEKEE (reference sequence). The CDR3 sequence is 15 residues long. V lost 4 bases, J lost 7 bases, and 11 bases stayed unmatched. The CDR3 loop reads CASSLSPGTGEEQYF. CDR3 coding DNA: TGTGCCAGCAGCCTGAGTCCCGGGACAGGGGAGGAGCAGTACTTC.

This chain connects TRBV9 to TRBJ2-6, with TRBD2 matching over 8 bases. The germline V gene has CDR1 SGDLS and CDR2 YYNGEE. The J segment lost 0 bases and the V segment lost 2 bases, leaving 4 bases of the junction unmatched. The CDR3 has 17 residues. CDR3: CASSVAGGSSGANVLTF. The DNA of the CDR3 is TGTGCCAGCAGCGTGGCGGGGGGTTCCTCTGGGGCCAACGTCCTGACTTTC.

The chain uses TRBV7-2 and TRBJ1-1; D possibly corresponds to TRBD1 (6 bases). V was pared by 6 bases and J by 4 bases, with 12 bases between. Germline assignment: CDR1 SGHTA and CDR2 FQGNSA. CDR3 size: 13 residues. DNA for the CDR3: TGTGCCAGCAGGTTTACAGGGATCACTGAAGCTTTCTTT. It is translated as CASRFTGITEAFF.

This sequence joins TRBV4-3 and TRBJ1-2; D possibly corresponds to TRBD1 (6 bases). In germline, CDR1 is LGHNA, CDR2 YSLEER. CDR3 length: 18 residues. V shed 0 bases and J shed 5 bases, with 22 bases lying between them. The CDR3 DNA sequence: TGCGCCAGCAGCCAAGAAATCTCGGCGGGGGGGCGATTATATGGCTACACCTTC. It specifies CASSQEISAGGRLYGYTF.

The CDR3 spells CASSAEQRLEQFF. CDR3 in DNA: TGTGCCAGCAGTGCTGAGCAGAGGCTTGAGCAGTTCTTC. The chain carries TRBV2 and TRBJ2-1, with D hard to call. The CDR3 extends over 13 amino acids. Trimming took 4 bases from V and 9 from J, leaving 13 bases between them. Germline values: CDR1 SNHLY, CDR2 FYNNEI.

This clone was observed a single time. The J gene is TRBJ2-1, the V gene TRBV10-2, with 9 nucleotides matching TRBD1. From germline, CDR1 is WSHSY and CDR2 SAAADI. J was trimmed by 5 bases and V by 6 bases; bases with no gene match: 8. CDR3 size: 15 residues. CDR3 DNA sequence: TGCGCCAGCAGAATCGGGACAGGGTACCACAATGAGCAGTTCTTC. It is translated as CASRIGTGYHNEQFF.

The chain is built from TRBV5-4 and TRBJ2-1; 8 positions agree with TRBD1. CDR3 length: 14 amino acids. CDR1 is SGHNT and CDR2 is YYREEE in the germline V gene (reference sequence). Unmatched junction bases numbered 5, after V lost 1 base and J lost 8 bases. The CDR3 coding sequence is TGTGCCAGCAGCTTGAGGCAGGGGGCTGATGAGCAGTTCTTC. This codes for CASSLRQGADEQFF.